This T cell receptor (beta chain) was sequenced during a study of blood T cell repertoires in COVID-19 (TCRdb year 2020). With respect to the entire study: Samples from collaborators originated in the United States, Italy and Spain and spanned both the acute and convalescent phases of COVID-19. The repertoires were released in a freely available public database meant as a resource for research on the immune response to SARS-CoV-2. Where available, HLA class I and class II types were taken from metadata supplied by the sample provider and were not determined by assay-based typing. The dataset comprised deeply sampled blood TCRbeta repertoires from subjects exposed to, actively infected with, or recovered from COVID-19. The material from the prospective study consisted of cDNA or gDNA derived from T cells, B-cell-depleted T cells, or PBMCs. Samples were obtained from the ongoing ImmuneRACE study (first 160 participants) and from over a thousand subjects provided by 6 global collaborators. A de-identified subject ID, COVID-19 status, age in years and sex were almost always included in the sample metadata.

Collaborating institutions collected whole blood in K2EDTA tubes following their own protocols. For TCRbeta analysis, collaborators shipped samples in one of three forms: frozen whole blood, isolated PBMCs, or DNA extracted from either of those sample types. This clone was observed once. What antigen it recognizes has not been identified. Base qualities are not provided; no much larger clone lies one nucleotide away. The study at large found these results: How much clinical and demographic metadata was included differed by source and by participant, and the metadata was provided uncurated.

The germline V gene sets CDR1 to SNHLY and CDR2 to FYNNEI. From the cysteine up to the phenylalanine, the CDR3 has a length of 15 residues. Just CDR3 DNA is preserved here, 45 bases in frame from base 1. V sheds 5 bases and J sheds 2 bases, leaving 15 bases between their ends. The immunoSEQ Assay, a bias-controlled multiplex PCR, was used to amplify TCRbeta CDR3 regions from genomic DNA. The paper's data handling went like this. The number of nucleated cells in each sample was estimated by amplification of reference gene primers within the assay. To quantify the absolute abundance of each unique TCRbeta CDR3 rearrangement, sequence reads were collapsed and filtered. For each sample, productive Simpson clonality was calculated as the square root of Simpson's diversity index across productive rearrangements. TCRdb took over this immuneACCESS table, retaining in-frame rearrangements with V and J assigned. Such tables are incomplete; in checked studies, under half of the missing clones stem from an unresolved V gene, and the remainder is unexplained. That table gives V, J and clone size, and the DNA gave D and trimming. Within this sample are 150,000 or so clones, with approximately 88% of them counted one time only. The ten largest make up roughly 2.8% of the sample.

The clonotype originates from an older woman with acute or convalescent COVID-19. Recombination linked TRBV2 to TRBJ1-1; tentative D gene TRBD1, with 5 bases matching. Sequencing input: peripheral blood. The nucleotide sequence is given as TGTGCCAGCAGTCCCCGGGGGGGAGGAAACACTGAAGCTTTCTTT. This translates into CASSPRGGGNTEAFF.